The text below deals with one T cell receptor beta chain. Participants were aged roughly 18 to 90 years, lived in 24 US areas, and enrolled virtually. Assignments of participants to cohorts depended upon their own reported clinical history. The assay was immunoSEQ multiplex PCR, and TCRdb's table has in-frame clones only and misses some. The table includes about 290,000 clones, roughly nine tenths detected once. The germline V gene encodes CDR1 LGHDT and CDR2 YNNKEL (reference sequence). Deletions cut 0 bases from V and 9 bases from J, with 8 bases between. The CDR3 has 12 amino acids. The source of the sample is a study of blood T cell repertoires in COVID-19. Looking at the study overall: Samples of COVID-19 (acute and convalescent) were obtained from the United States, Italy and Spain.

The sequenced sample consisted of PBMCs or T cells enriched from blood (not recorded which). The rearrangement joins TRBV3-1 (or the pseudogene TRBV3-2) to TRBJ1-1; D might be TRBD1 (5 bases). The sequence derives from a woman aged 40 to 50 who had recovered from COVID-19. The CDR3 region has the DNA TGTGCCAGCAGCCAAGAGGGGGGAAAAGCTTTCTTT. As protein: CASSQEGGKAFF.